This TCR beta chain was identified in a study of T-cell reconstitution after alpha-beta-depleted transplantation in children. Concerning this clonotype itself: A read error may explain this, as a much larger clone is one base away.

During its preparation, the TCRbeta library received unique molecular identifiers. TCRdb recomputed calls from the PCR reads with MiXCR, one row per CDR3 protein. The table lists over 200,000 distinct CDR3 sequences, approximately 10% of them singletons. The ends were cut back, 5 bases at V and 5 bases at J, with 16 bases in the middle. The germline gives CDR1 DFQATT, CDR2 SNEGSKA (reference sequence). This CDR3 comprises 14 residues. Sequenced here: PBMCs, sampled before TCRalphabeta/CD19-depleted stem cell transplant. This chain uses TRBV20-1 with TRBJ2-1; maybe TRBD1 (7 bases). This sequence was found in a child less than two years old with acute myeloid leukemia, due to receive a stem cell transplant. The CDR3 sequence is CSAQGGQAHNEQFF. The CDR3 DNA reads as TGCAGTGCTCAGGGGGGTCAGGCCCACAATGAGCAGTTCTTC.